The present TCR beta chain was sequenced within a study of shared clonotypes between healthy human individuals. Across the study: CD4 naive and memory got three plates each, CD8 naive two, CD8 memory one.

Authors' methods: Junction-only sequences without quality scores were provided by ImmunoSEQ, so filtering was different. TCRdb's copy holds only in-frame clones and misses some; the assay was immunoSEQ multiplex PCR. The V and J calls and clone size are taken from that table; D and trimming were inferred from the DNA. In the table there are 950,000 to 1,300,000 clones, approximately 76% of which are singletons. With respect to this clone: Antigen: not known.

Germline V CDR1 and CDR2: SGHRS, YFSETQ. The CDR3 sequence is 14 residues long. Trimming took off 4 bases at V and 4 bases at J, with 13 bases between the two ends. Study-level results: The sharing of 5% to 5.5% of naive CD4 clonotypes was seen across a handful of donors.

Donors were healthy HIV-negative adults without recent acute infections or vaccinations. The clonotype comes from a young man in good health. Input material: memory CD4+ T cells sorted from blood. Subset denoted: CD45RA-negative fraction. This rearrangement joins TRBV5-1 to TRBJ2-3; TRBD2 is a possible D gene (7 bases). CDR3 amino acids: CASSAAGASDTQYF. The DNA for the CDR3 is TGCGCCAGCAGCGCGGCGGGGGCCTCAGATACGCAGTATTTT. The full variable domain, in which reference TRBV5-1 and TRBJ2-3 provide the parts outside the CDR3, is KAGVTQTPRYLIKTRGQQVTLSCSPISGHRSVSWYQQTPGQGLQFLFEYFSETQRNKGNFPGRFSGRQFSNSRSEMNVSTLELGDSALYLCASSAAGASDTQYFGPGTRLTVL.